A single sample is the source of the 24 T cell receptor beta chains below, sequenced in a study of identical twins. One entry per CDR3 protein results from TCRdb running MiXCR on the 5' RACE reads. The profile shows fewer than 450,000 distinct CDR3 sequences, around 9% of them singletons. Sequenced material: naive T cells sorted from blood. The source is a woman in her fifties or sixties in good health.

In this sample, this clonotype turned up many times. The chain links TRBV10-2 to TRBJ1-4, with TRBD1 matching 7 bases. The CDR3 runs 14 residues. V was clipped by 5 bases and J by 7 bases; unmatched bases: 7. CDR1 and CDR2 from the germline V gene are WSHSY and SAAADI. CDR3 sequence: CASSPRQGAEKLFF. The CDR3 region has the DNA TGCGCCAGCAGTCCTCGACAGGGCGCTGAAAAACTGTTTTTT.

The chain joins TRBV29-1 to TRBJ1-1; D is unresolved. Germline CDR1 is SQVTM and CDR2 is ANQGSEA. CDR3 size: 11 residues. DNA of the CDR3: TGCAGTCCTCTGTGGGGCACTGAAGCTTTCTTT. This codes for CSPLWGTEAFF.

The table lists this clonotype with a few counts. V is TRBV11-2 and J is TRBJ1-2, with TRBD1 matching over 9 bases. The junction had 5 bases not matched to a gene; V was cut back by 0 bases and J by 0 bases. This CDR3 is 17 amino acids long. Germline CDR1 SGHAT, CDR2 FQNNGV. CDR3 region: CASSLDGTGWTNYGYTF. Written as DNA, the CDR3 is TGTGCCAGCAGCTTAGATGGGACAGGGTGGACTAACTATGGCTACACCTTC.

V and J are TRBV24-1 and TRBJ2-1; unclear D gene. Between the trimmed V and J ends, which lost 6 bases and 5 bases, there was a span of 10 bases. CDR3 length equals 13 residues. Per germline, CDR1 KGHDR and CDR2 SFDVKD. Written as DNA, the CDR3 is TGTGCCACCAGTCGGCCATTCGACAATGAGCAGTTCTTC. It specifies CATSRPFDNEQFF.

This chain connects TRBV6-1 to TRBJ1-2, with D uncertain. This CDR3 has 15 amino acids. CDR1 is MNHNS, CDR2 SASEGT, per germline. Trimming left V 1 base short and J 4 bases short, with 13 bases between. CDR3 residues: CASSEDPTRVYGYTF. For the CDR3, the DNA is TGTGCCAGCAGTGAAGACCCGACTCGCGTCTATGGCTACACCTTC.

This clonotype was observed at least ten times. The chain joins TRBV25-1 to TRBJ2-2; D is undetermined. This CDR3 spans 14 amino acids. Germline values: CDR1 MGHDK, CDR2 SYGVNS. Trimming removed 2 bases at V and 1 base at J, with 5 bases between. The CDR3 DNA reads as TGTGCCAGCAGTGAAGCTGGGAACACCGGGGAGCTGTTTTTT. Translated, it gives CASSEAGNTGELFF.

Only a few counts were recorded for this clonotype. The chain uses TRBV20-1 and TRBJ2-5, with 8 bases that match TRBD2. V trimming: 5 bases; J trimming: 1 base; junction bases outside the gene matches: 12. The CDR3 is 16 amino acids. Germline-derived CDR1 and CDR2 are DFQATT and SNEGSKA (reference sequence). The CDR3 region has the DNA TGCAGTGCTCCAAAGCGGGAGCGGGAGTTCCAAGAGACCCAGTACTTC. It yields the protein CSAPKREREFQETQYF.

This clonotype was recorded many times. V and J are TRBV16 and TRBJ1-1; tentative D call: TRBD1 (5 bases). The length of the CDR3 is 15 residues. V was trimmed by 0 bases and J by 0 bases, leaving 8 bases between them. The germline V gene encodes CDR1 KGHSY and CDR2 FQNENV. The CDR3 coding sequence is TGTGCCAGCAGCCAATCGACAGTTATGAACACTGAAGCTTTCTTT. Translated: CASSQSTVMNTEAFF.

This clonotype came up a few times. This chain joins TRBV12-3 or TRBV12-4 and TRBJ1-5; TRBD1 agrees at 9 bases. V dropped 6 bases and J dropped 2; count of bases not matched to a gene: 8. The CDR3 consists of 16 residues. The CDR3 coding sequence is TGTGCCAGCAGCCCTACAGGGGGCGTGCGCAATCAGCCCCAGCATTTT. It encodes CASSPTGGVRNQPQHF.

This clonotype was picked up a small number of times. This chain links TRBV10-3 with TRBJ2-3; 9 nucleotides line up with TRBD2. Per the germline V gene, CDR1 is ENHRY and CDR2 is SYGVKD. Trimming took 5 bases from V and 3 from J; bases not matched to a gene: 0. The CDR3 loop spans 13 amino acids. The CDR3 protein is CAISSGRTDTQYF. Here the CDR3 DNA reads TGTGCCATCAGTAGCGGGAGGACAGATACGCAGTATTTT.

This clonotype was counted ten times or more. The genes are TRBV20-1 and TRBJ2-5; TRBD2 aligns across 9 bases. J lost 7 bases, V lost 1 base, and 13 bases had no gene match. The CDR3 covers 16 residues. Germline V lookup: CDR1 DFQATT, CDR2 SNEGSKA (reference sequence). Here the CDR3 DNA reads TGCAGTGCTAGAGGGTCGGCGGGAGGGCCCTTAGGGACCCAGTACTTC. Translating it yields CSARGSAGGPLGTQYF.

This clonotype was detected ten times or more. The chain is built from TRBV6-5 and TRBJ1-2, with a weak D call TRBD1 (5 bases). The CDR3 has 11 residues. V lost 6 bases and J 5 bases, leaving 7 bases between the germline ends. Germline V lookup: CDR1 MNHEY, CDR2 SVGAGI. The CDR3 DNA reads TGTGCCAGCAGGCAGGGTTATGGCTACACCTTC. It specifies CASRQGYGYTF.

This clonotype was found a few times. The V call is TRBV7-6, the J call TRBJ1-5; no clear D. Germline CDR1 is SGHVS and CDR2 is FNYEAQ. This CDR3 has 13 residues. Trimming removed 4 bases at V and 4 bases at J, with 8 bases between. The CDR3 coding sequence is TGTGCCAGCAGCTATAGCAGGAATCAGCCCCAGCATTTT. It codes for CASSYSRNQPQHF.

This clonotype has only a few counts. This chain connects TRBV29-1 to TRBJ1-2; D gene ambiguous. Germline V gene lookup returns CDR1 SQVTM and CDR2 ANQGSEA. The CDR3 sequence is 11 residues long. The V end was cut by 3 bases, the J end by 4 bases, with 6 bases between. The CDR3 region has the DNA TGCAGCGTTGAGGCCGTCTATGGCTACACCTTC. Protein sequence: CSVEAVYGYTF. The whole variable domain, remainder taken from reference TRBV29-1 and TRBJ1-2, is SAVISQKPSRDICQRGTSLTIQCQVDSQVTMMFWYRQQPGQSLTLIATANQGSEATYESGFVIDKFPISRPNLTFSTLTVSNMSPEDSSIYLCSVEAVYGYTFGSGTRLTVV.

Only a few counts were recorded for this clonotype. The chain carries TRBV28 and TRBJ2-7; 8 bases align to TRBD2. J was trimmed by 2 bases and V by 10 bases; bases with no gene match: 16. The germline V gene has CDR1 MDHEN and CDR2 SYDVKM. There are 16 residues in the CDR3. The DNA of the CDR3 is TGTGCCACCGCTGGGGTGGGAGCGGGAGTTCCCTACGAGCAGTACTTC. It is translated as CATAGVGAGVPYEQYF.

At least ten counts were recorded for this clonotype. The rearrangement uses TRBV29-1 and TRBJ2-7; D is perhaps TRBD2 (5 bases). V was pared by 6 bases and J by 0 bases, with 27 bases between. The germline V gene has CDR1 SQVTM and CDR2 ANQGSEA. This CDR3 comprises 18 residues. The CDR3, as DNA: TGCAGCGTCCCTCCTTGGCGGGTTACCGTACCGATCTCCTACGAGCAGTACGTC. It translates to CSVPPWRVTVPISYEQYV.

The rearrangement uses TRBV6-1 and TRBJ2-1, with 13 bases fitting TRBD2. V lost 6 bases, J lost 3 bases, and 8 bases stayed unmatched. This CDR3 comprises 17 residues. Germline V lookup: CDR1 MNHNS, CDR2 SASEGT. The CDR3 reads CASSRTSGRGDYNEQFF. As DNA, the CDR3 is TGTGCCAGCAGCAGGACTAGCGGGAGAGGGGACTACAATGAGCAGTTCTTC.

The chain carries TRBV6-6 and TRBJ2-7, with D perhaps TRBD1 (5 bases). Germline V gene sequence: CDR1 MNHNY, CDR2 SVGAGI (reference sequence). The CDR3 length is 13 residues. Trimming removed 2 bases at V and 2 bases at J, with 7 bases between. The CDR3 DNA sequence: TGTGCCAGCAGTTACAGGGGCCCCTACGAGCAGTACTTC. Protein: CASSYRGPYEQYF.

This clonotype was observed many times. V gene TRBV6-1 combines with J gene TRBJ2-3; D is perhaps TRBD1 or TRBD2 (6 bases each). CDR1 and CDR2 from the germline V gene are MNHNS and SASEGT. Trimming shortened V by 7 bases and J by 4 bases, and 18 bases separated the two germline ends. This CDR3 is 15 amino acids long. In nucleotides, the CDR3 is TGTGCCAGCATCAAACTGGGGGGCCTGGCAGATACGCAGTATTTT. Translating it yields CASIKLGGLADTQYF.

This clonotype was counted only a few times. V gene TRBV7-2 combines with J gene TRBJ2-6; no clear D. CDR1 SGHTA and CDR2 FQGNSA come from the germline V gene. V lost 9 bases and J 2 bases, leaving 11 bases between the germline ends. The CDR3 covers 14 residues. The DNA for the CDR3 is TGTGCCAGAGAGACGATTGCTGGGGCCAACGTCCTGACTTTC. As protein: CARETIAGANVLTF.

This clonotype was seen a few times. An end of the junction differs from the germline gene, which may be a read error. J is TRBJ1-2 and V is TRBV5-1; TRBD1 matches at 7 bases. From germline, CDR1 is SGHRS and CDR2 YFSETQ. The CDR3 runs 15 residues. The CDR3 nucleotides read TGCGCCAGCAGCGCGGAAGGGAATTGGGACAGAAACCTTCACTTC. Translation: CASSAEGNWDRNLHF.

The rearrangement links TRBV5-5 to TRBJ2-1; TRBD1 is a possible D gene (6 bases). V gave up 0 bases and J gave up 5 bases, with 15 bases separating them. The CDR3 runs 16 residues. Germline values: CDR1 SGHKS, CDR2 YYEKEE (reference sequence). The CDR3 sequence is CASSLVAPGEHNEQFF. CDR3 DNA sequence: TGTGCCAGCAGCTTGGTAGCTCCAGGGGAACACAATGAGCAGTTCTTC.

The J gene is TRBJ2-7, the V gene TRBV6-6; D uncertain. Trimming removed 5 bases from V and 2 bases from J, with 7 bases in between. This CDR3 comprises 12 residues. Germline V gives CDR1 MNHNY, CDR2 SVGAGI (reference sequence). The CDR3 DNA sequence: TGTGCCAGCAGTGCAGAGCCCTACGAGCAGTACTTC. Its protein is CASSAEPYEQYF.

The chain uses TRBV12-3 or TRBV12-4 and TRBJ2-3, with 10 bases matching TRBD1. The V gene end was trimmed by 5 bases and the J gene end by 3 bases; junction bases not matched to a gene: 11. CDR3 size: 17 residues. In DNA form, the CDR3 reads TGTGCCAGCAGTCGCGACGACAGGGGGCACGGGACAGATACGCAGTATTTT. It translates to CASSRDDRGHGTDTQYF.